Listed here are 30 T cell receptor beta chains from one sample, sequenced in a study of blood T cells in healthy people across ages. A sample-barcoded 5' primer and a J-beta primer mix were used in a second PCR of about 7 to 12 cycles. TCRdb fed the 5' RACE reads into MiXCR, producing one record per CDR3 protein. The sample includes 600,000 to 800,000 distinct CDR3 sequences, 20% to 25% of them seen just once. Sequenced sample: blood. These receptors originate from a man between 65 and 80 years old in good health.

V and J are TRBV3-1 and TRBJ2-1, with no clear D. The CDR3 runs 14 residues. Trimming shortened V by 2 bases and J by 5 bases, and 10 bases separated the two germline ends. CDR1 is LGHDT, CDR2 YNNKEL, per germline (reference sequence). The chain's CDR3 is CASSQRRSNNEQFF. CDR3 nucleotide sequence: TGTGCCAGCAGCCAAAGGCGCAGTAACAATGAGCAGTTCTTC.

V usage is TRBV10-3 and J usage is TRBJ2-5, with 12 bases that match TRBD2. The CDR3 consists of 17 residues. Germline CDR1 is ENHRY and CDR2 is SYGVKD. Germline trimming cut 4 bases from V and 2 bases from J; bases unmatched to any gene: 8. The CDR3 protein is CAISGSLAGGGQETQYF. The CDR3 DNA sequence: TGTGCCATCAGTGGGTCACTAGCGGGAGGTGGGCAAGAGACCCAGTACTTC.

V is TRBV2 and J is TRBJ2-1; 13 bases are a match to TRBD2. V was pared by 4 bases and J by 6 bases, with 3 bases of the junction left unmatched. The CDR3 runs 15 residues. Germline-derived CDR1 and CDR2 are SNHLY and FYNNEI. This CDR3 reads CASSGTSGSSNEQFF. The CDR3 DNA reads TGTGCCAGCAGTGGGACTAGCGGGAGTTCCAATGAGCAGTTCTTC.

The rearrangement links TRBV29-1 to TRBJ2-1, with 9 nucleotides matching TRBD2. With 4 bases clipped from V and 9 bases from J, the junction kept 4 bases outside the gene matches. CDR1 is SQVTM and CDR2 is ANQGSEA in the germline V gene. This CDR3 contains 12 residues. This CDR3 reads CSVGLAGIEQFF. CDR3 coding DNA: TGCAGCGTTGGGCTAGCGGGAATTGAGCAGTTCTTC.

This sequence joins TRBV3-1 and TRBJ2-5, with 11 bases fitting TRBD2. The J call may be faulty, since TRBJ2-1 better matches the DNA end. CDR3 size: 15 residues. Per the germline V gene, CDR1 is LGHDT and CDR2 is YNNKEL (reference sequence). This chain's CDR3 is CASSQDGTSGNEQFF. CDR3 bases: TGTGCCAGCAGCCAAGATGGGACTAGCGGCAATGAGCAGTTCTTC.

Only a few counts were recorded for this clonotype. The chain has TRBV3-1 and TRBJ2-1; TRBD2 agrees at 7 bases. The CDR3 spans 13 residues. Germline V gene data show CDR1 as LGHDT and CDR2 as YNNKEL (reference sequence). The trim removed 3 bases at V and 10 bases at J, leaving 6 bases unmatched. The CDR3 loop reads CASSHGGGTEQFF. The DNA for the CDR3 is TGTGCCAGCAGCCATGGGGGGGGAACAGAGCAGTTCTTC.

This clonotype has just a few counts. The chain is built from TRBV4-1 and TRBJ2-5; TRBD2 agrees at 9 bases. The DNA end lines up better with TRBJ2-1; the J call may be wrong. Germline V gene sequence: CDR1 MGHRA, CDR2 YSYEKL. The CDR3 sequence is 15 residues long. The CDR3 spells CASSLTLAGNNEQFF. The CDR3 DNA reads TGCGCCAGCAGCCTCACCCTAGCGGGGAACAATGAGCAGTTCTTC.

This clonotype was seen repeatedly, ten times or more. The chain uses TRBV2 and TRBJ2-5; D is unclear. This CDR3 is 11 amino acids long. Per germline, CDR1 SNHLY and CDR2 FYNNEI. Trimming took off 5 bases at V and 3 bases at J, with 4 bases between the two ends. CDR3 coding DNA: TGTGCCAGCAGTAAAAAAGAGACCCAGTACTTC. It translates to CASSKKETQYF.

This chain links TRBV5-1 with TRBJ1-4; tentatively, D is TRBD1 (6 bases). This CDR3 is 15 amino acids long. Germline CDR1 SGHRS, CDR2 YFSETQ. Trimming pared 4 bases from V and 5 bases from J, leaving 15 bases between. The CDR3 DNA is TGCGCCAGCAGCCGACTACAGGGAACCAATGAAAAACTGTTTTTT. Protein sequence: CASSRLQGTNEKLFF.

This chain connects TRBV29-1 to TRBJ2-1; D is possibly TRBD2 (6 bases). This CDR3 is built from 12 residues. Germline V gene lookup returns CDR1 SQVTM and CDR2 ANQGSEA. This CDR3 reads CNVARTTGEQFF. In DNA, the CDR3 is TGCAACGTCGCACGGACTACTGGTGAGCAGTTCTTC.

This clonotype was counted a few times. This rearrangement joins TRBV12-3 or TRBV12-4 to TRBJ1-1; D is perhaps TRBD1 (5 bases). V lost 3 bases to trimming and J lost 1 base, with 9 bases between them. The length of the CDR3 is 14 residues. The CDR3 DNA sequence: TGTGCCAGCAGTTTTGCAGGGAAGAACACTGAAGCTTTCTTT. It yields the protein CASSFAGKNTEAFF.

This clonotype came up a few times. The chain uses TRBV10-3 and TRBJ1-3; the match to TRBD1 covers 7 bases. The CDR3 length is 16 residues. The germline V gene encodes CDR1 ENHRY and CDR2 SYGVKD. With 4 bases clipped from V and 0 bases from J, the junction kept 6 bases outside the gene matches. The CDR3 DNA is TGTGCCATCAGTGGGACAGGACAGATCTCTGGAAACACCATATATTTT. This translates into CAISGTGQISGNTIYF.

In this sample, this clonotype turned up many times. The chain couples TRBV14 to TRBJ2-7; 9 bases align to TRBD2. J gave up 2 bases and V 0 bases, and 5 bases lay outside the gene matches. In germline, CDR1 is SGHDN, CDR2 FVKESK. This CDR3 is built from 16 residues. CDR3 sequence: CASSQDRLAGTYEQYF. CDR3 DNA: TGTGCCAGCAGCCAAGATCGGCTAGCGGGAACCTACGAGCAGTACTTC.

This clonotype was seen a few times. A much larger clone differs from this one at a single base, so this may be a read error. The chain uses TRBV6-2 or TRBV6-3 and TRBJ1-5; 9 bases map to TRBD1. The V and J ends lost 8 bases and 7 bases, in that order; junction bases with no gene match: 9. Germline loops: CDR1 MNHEY, CDR2 SVGEGT. The CDR3 runs 14 residues. The CDR3 sequence is CASGYRDRDQPQHF. The CDR3 DNA follows: TGTGCCAGCGGCTACCGGGACAGGGACCAGCCCCAGCATTTT.

The chain has TRBV20-1 and TRBJ2-1; 9 bases are a match to TRBD2. The CDR3 loop spans 16 amino acids. V was clipped by 0 bases and J by 7 bases; unmatched bases: 10. CDR1 and CDR2 (germline): DFQATT, SNEGSKA (reference sequence). The CDR3 reads CSARDPEALAGNEQFF. The DNA for the CDR3 is TGCAGTGCTAGAGATCCCGAGGCACTAGCGGGTAATGAGCAGTTCTTC.

This clonotype has a handful of counts. The V gene is TRBV20-1, the J gene TRBJ2-7; 9 bases are shared with TRBD1. Germline CDR1 and CDR2: DFQATT and SNEGSKA (reference sequence). The CDR3 sequence is 12 residues long. V shed 6 bases and J 2 bases; nucleotides not matched to a gene: 2. CDR3 nucleotides: TGCAGTGCGGGACAGGGTCCCTACGAGCAGTACTTC. It is translated as CSAGQGPYEQYF.

This clonotype has a handful of counts. The V and J genes are TRBV5-6 and TRBJ2-1, with D possibly matching TRBD1 (6 bases). CDR3 length: 16 residues. The V gene's germline CDR1 is SGHDT and CDR2 YYEEEE. V lost 0 bases to trimming and J lost 0 bases, with 10 bases between them. Here the CDR3 reads CASSLDAGASYNEQFF. DNA for the CDR3: TGTGCCAGCAGCTTGGATGCAGGGGCCTCCTACAATGAGCAGTTCTTC. The variable domain in full, completed from reference TRBV5-6 and TRBJ2-1, reads DAGVTQSPTHLIKTRGQQVTLRCSPKSGHDTVSWYQQALGQGPQFIFQYYEEEERQRGNFPDRFSGHQFPNYSSELNVNALLLGDSALYLCASSLDAGASYNEQFFGPGTRLTVL.

This clonotype was counted at least ten times. J is TRBJ2-5 and V is TRBV11-2, with D perhaps assigned TRBD1 or TRBD2 (5 bases each). Per the germline V gene, CDR1 is SGHAT and CDR2 is FQNNGV. The CDR3 has 13 amino acids. V was trimmed by 8 bases and J by 9 bases, leaving 19 bases between them. The CDR3 DNA follows: TGTGCCAGCTCCCATGAGGGGTTTGGGGCCCAGTACTTC. Protein product: CASSHEGFGAQYF.

This clonotype was observed many times. The J gene is TRBJ2-7, the V gene TRBV19, with D unresolved. Germline V lookup: CDR1 LNHDA, CDR2 SQIVND (reference sequence). The CDR3 sequence is 15 residues long. Trimming stripped 4 bases from V and 5 bases from J, with 18 bases between. CDR3 sequence reads: CASSKYVQGFHEQYF. CDR3 DNA sequence: TGTGCCAGTAGTAAATATGTCCAAGGTTTCCACGAGCAGTACTTC.

J is TRBJ2-1 and V is TRBV28; 11 bases match TRBD2. Germline CDR1 and CDR2: MDHEN and SYDVKM. The CDR3 sequence is 15 residues long. The ends lost 6 bases at V and 6 bases at J; junction bases unmatched: 7. In nucleotides, the CDR3 is TGTGCCAGCAGAACTAGCGGGAGAGGGGGCAATGAGCAGTTCTTC. Protein product: CASRTSGRGGNEQFF.

The chain carries TRBV3-1 and TRBJ2-2; 11 positions agree with TRBD2. The CDR3 covers 15 residues. Germline trimming cut 5 bases from V and 8 bases from J; bases unmatched to any gene: 7. The germline V gene encodes CDR1 LGHDT and CDR2 YNNKEL (reference sequence). Written as DNA, the CDR3 is TGTGCCAGCAGCGACCTAGCGGGAGGAGCAGGGGAGCTGTTTTTT. This codes for CASSDLAGGAGELFF.

This clonotype was seen a handful of times. The rearrangement uses TRBV5-1 and TRBJ2-2, with 12 bases aligning to TRBD2. V shed 4 bases, J shed 4 bases, and the junction held 5 bases outside the gene matches. Germline loops: CDR1 SGHRS, CDR2 YFSETQ. The CDR3 has 16 amino acids. The CDR3 is CASSRLAGDGTGELFF. The CDR3 coding sequence is TGCGCCAGCAGCCGACTAGCGGGAGACGGCACCGGGGAGCTGTTTTTT.

This clonotype was counted between two and nine times. The chain combines TRBV27 with TRBJ2-1, with D uncertain. The V gene's germline CDR1 is MNHEY and CDR2 SMNVEV (reference sequence). Trimming cost V 3 bases and J 6 bases, with 12 bases left between them. The CDR3 runs 14 residues. The CDR3 region has the DNA TGTGCCAGCAGTTTCCGTACAATCCCCAATGAGCAGTTCTTC. It is translated as CASSFRTIPNEQFF.

This clonotype appeared many times. This chain joins TRBV12-3 or TRBV12-4 and TRBJ1-2; the D gene is possibly TRBD1 (5 bases). V was pared by 6 bases and J by 5 bases, with 10 bases between. This CDR3 is built from 12 residues. In DNA, the CDR3 is TGTGCCAGCAGCCTGGGACTTTATGGCTACACCTTC. It codes for CASSLGLYGYTF.

This clonotype was counted only a few times. The chain carries TRBV2 and TRBJ2-5; 7 bases align to TRBD1. Germline V gives CDR1 SNHLY, CDR2 FYNNEI. This CDR3 spans 13 amino acids. The J segment lost 2 bases and the V segment lost 7 bases, leaving 4 bases of the junction unmatched. The CDR3 sequence is CASILDRQETQYF. The CDR3 region has the DNA TGTGCCAGCATCCTGGACAGGCAAGAGACCCAGTACTTC.

J is TRBJ2-5 and V is TRBV29-1; a possible D gene is TRBD1 (5 bases). The germline V gene encodes CDR1 SQVTM and CDR2 ANQGSEA. The CDR3 sequence is 13 residues long. V gave up 4 bases and J gave up 4 bases, with 13 bases separating them. CDR3 sequence (DNA): TGCAGCGTTGGGCAGGGTCGAGGAGAGACCCAGTACTTC. Translating it yields CSVGQGRGETQYF.

Comments on this clonotype: At one end the junction does not follow the germline gene, possibly because of a read error. The rearrangement links TRBV3-1 to TRBJ2-3; D is possibly TRBD2 (5 bases). Germline V gene data show CDR1 as LGHDT and CDR2 as YNNKEL (reference sequence). The CDR3 sequence is 13 residues long. CDR3 sequence reads: CASSHGPWETQYF. CDR3 sequence (DNA): TGTGCCAGCAGCCACGGACCGTGGGAGACCCAGTACTTT.

The J gene is TRBJ2-1, the V gene TRBV19, with 8 bases matching TRBD2. CDR3 length: 16 residues. Trimming cost V 2 bases and J 1 base; bases outside gene matches: 4. Germline V gives CDR1 LNHDA, CDR2 SQIVND (reference sequence). CDR3 sequence reads: CASSISGTRSYNEQFF. CDR3 DNA sequence: TGTGCCAGTAGTATAAGTGGGACTAGATCCTACAATGAGCAGTTCTTC.

This chain joins TRBV28 and TRBJ2-7, with 8 bases identical to TRBD1. Germline CDR1 and CDR2: MDHEN and SYDVKM. The V segment lost 10 bases and the J segment 4 bases; nucleotides outside the gene matches: 6. CDR3 length equals 12 residues. CDR3 in DNA: TGTGCCACCGGGACAGGTCGGTACGAGCAGTACTTC. Protein: CATGTGRYEQYF.

This clonotype was recorded a few times. At one end, the junction sequence differs from germline, possibly due to a read error. This sequence joins TRBV20-1 and TRBJ2-5; 11 positions agree with TRBD2. Per the germline V gene, CDR1 is DFQATT and CDR2 is SNEGSKA (reference sequence). This CDR3 is 14 amino acids long. The CDR3 region has the DNA TGCAGTGCACTAGCGGGAGCTGGAGGGAATGAGCAGCTCTTC. Translation gives CSALAGAGGNEQLF.